The 9 T cell receptor beta chains in this list originate from one sample, sequenced in a study of T-cell memory formation after mild COVID-19. TCRdb reanalysed the 5' RACE reads using MiXCR and keeps one entry per CDR3 protein. The data show about 110,000 distinct CDR3 sequences, with 15% to 20% seen just once and around 5.5% held by the top ten. Sequencing input: PBMCs or a T cell subset sorted from them (not recorded which). Receptors were obtained from a man aged 18 to 29 who had mild COVID-19 (a few samples of this study predate the infection). Cell type and time point are not known.

There are many counts of this clonotype. The chain uses TRBV4-1 and TRBJ2-1, with D possibly being TRBD2 (6 bases). Trimming removed 2 bases at V and 7 bases at J, with 21 bases between. The CDR3 is made up of 17 amino acids. Germline V lookup: CDR1 MGHRA, CDR2 YSYEKL. CDR3 sequence reads: CASSQRGGRTVRNEQFF. The CDR3 bases are TGCGCCAGCAGCCAAAGGGGAGGACGCACGGTAAGGAATGAGCAGTTCTTC.

This clonotype was counted between two and nine times. One junction end does not reproduce the germline sequence, and a read error may be involved. The chain employs TRBV6-1 and TRBJ1-1; possibly TRBD1 for D (6 bases). This CDR3 has 16 amino acids. The germline V gene encodes CDR1 MNHNS and CDR2 SASEGT. As DNA, the CDR3 is TGTGCCAGCAGTGAAGCGTATGGGATACAGGCTGCGAGGGGGATCTTT. This translates into CASSEAYGIQAARGIF.

V is TRBV12-3 or TRBV12-4 and J is TRBJ2-4, with TRBD2 identical over 13 bases. Germline trimming cut 7 bases from V and 0 bases from J; bases unmatched to any gene: 15. CDR3 size: 20 residues. DNA of the CDR3: TGTGCCAGCACCCCCCGAGTACTAGCGGGGGGGCTTTTAGCCAAAAACATTCAGTACTTC. Translated, it gives CASTPRVLAGGLLAKNIQYF.

The chain joins TRBV11-3 to TRBJ2-7, with D maybe TRBD2 (5 bases). V was cut by 1 base and J by 2 bases, with 12 bases left in between. Germline CDR1 is SGHNT and CDR2 is YENEEA. The CDR3 spans 15 residues. In DNA, the CDR3 is TGTGCCAGCAGCTTAGGTAGCGCACGTACCTACGAGCAGTACTTC. Translated: CASSLGSARTYEQYF.

V usage is TRBV18 and J usage is TRBJ2-1; no definite D call. This CDR3 is built from 15 residues. Between the trimmed V and J ends, which lost 3 bases and 0 bases, there was a span of 9 bases. The V gene's germline CDR1 is KGHSH and CDR2 LQKENI. The CDR3 loop is CASSPTASSYNEQFF. The CDR3 nucleotides read TGTGCCAGCTCACCCACAGCCAGCTCCTACAATGAGCAGTTCTTC.

This clonotype was counted only a few times. V usage is TRBV20-1 and J usage is TRBJ1-1; D is unclear. The germline V and J ends were trimmed by 5 bases and 4 bases, with 14 bases remaining between them. Germline values: CDR1 DFQATT, CDR2 SNEGSKA (reference sequence). This CDR3 is 13 amino acids long. CDR3 loop: CSARRIMLTEAFF. Here the CDR3 DNA reads TGCAGTGCTCGTCGGATTATGCTCACTGAAGCTTTCTTT.

This clonotype was counted many times. The chain combines TRBV5-1 with TRBJ1-2; TRBD1 matches at 7 bases. This CDR3 has 13 residues. From germline, CDR1 is SGHRS and CDR2 YFSETQ. J was trimmed by 6 bases and V by 4 bases; bases with no gene match: 6. In nucleotides, the CDR3 is TGCGCCAGCAGCACAGGGGACCGGGATGGCTACACCTTC. Protein: CASSTGDRDGYTF.

The table lists this clonotype with a few counts. The V gene is TRBV9, the J gene TRBJ2-5; D is tentatively TRBD1 or TRBD2 (5 bases each). From germline, CDR1 is SGDLS and CDR2 YYNGEE. CDR3 length: 14 residues. Trimming took off 0 bases at V and 5 bases at J, with 11 bases between the two ends. CDR3 DNA sequence: TGTGCCAGCAGCGTAGGAGGGGCTCAGGAGACCCAGTACTTC. Translating it yields CASSVGGAQETQYF. The complete variable domain, with remaining parts taken from reference TRBV9 and TRBJ2-5, reads DSGVTQTPKHLITATGQRVTLRCSPRSGDLSVYWYQQSLDQGLQFLIQYYNGEERAKGNILERFSAQQFPDLHSELNLSSLELGDSALYFCASSVGGAQETQYFGPGTRLLVL.

This chain uses TRBV20-1 with TRBJ1-5, with D perhaps matching TRBD1 (5 bases). The germline V and J ends were trimmed by 7 bases and 0 bases, with 16 bases remaining between them. Looked up from germline, CDR1 is DFQATT and CDR2 is SNEGSKA (reference sequence). This CDR3 comprises 15 residues. The DNA of the CDR3 is TGCAGTGGCGGAGGGGCCAAGTATAGCAATCAGCCCCAGCATTTT. Translating gives CSGGGAKYSNQPQHF.